This TCR beta chain came from a study of cytomegalovirus exposure and HLA in healthy donors. In the study overall: Inside one of the first data releases sat around 86 million unique TCRs taken from HLA-typed donors. Across 350 to 500 genotyped donors, approximately 81% landed in the Caucasian-associated ancestry cluster. General study results and limits: Sequencing depth roughly uniform across donors was assumed in presence/absence analyses.

With 60 Vbeta and 13 Jbeta primers, the PCR was carried out. Assay: immunoSEQ multiplex PCR; the TCRdb copy retains only in-frame clones and omits some. The sample carries roughly 130,000 clones, approximately 80% recorded once. This CDR3 has 14 residues. Germline-derived CDR1 and CDR2 are SGHAT and FQNNGV. Trimming shortened V by 1 base and J by 5 bases, and 11 bases separated the two germline ends. There are a few counts of this clone. What it binds is not known. The clonotype comes from a woman in her fifties or sixties in good health and CMV-seropositive. The sequenced sample was PBMCs. V gene TRBV11-2 combines with J gene TRBJ1-1; no definite D call. The CDR3 loop reads CASSLVQGVTEAFF. In DNA form, the CDR3 reads TGTGCCAGCAGCTTAGTTCAAGGAGTGACTGAAGCTTTCTTT.